The entry below gives a single T cell receptor beta chain sequence along with its context. Its antigen specificity is not known. Base qualities are not recorded, but no much larger clone differs from it by a single base. The entry originates in a study of beta chain features in type 1 diabetes (dated by TCRdb to about 2018). Notes on the research overall: Mean age, gender distribution, total cell number and subset yield were not different between patients and healthy donors. The study compared TCRB repertoires of sorted circulating CD4+ T cell subsets between recently diagnosed type 1 diabetes patients and matched healthy donors. Regulatory and stem cell-like memory subsets were isolated from only 8 patients and about eight healthy donors, whereas naive and central memory subsets came from all 30 or so donors. A total of under 140,000,000 sorted cells were examined across all samples, and the number of cells per subset was strongly correlated with RNA yield.

Per the germline V gene (reference sequence), MNHEY is the CDR1 and SMNVEV is the CDR2. Inclusive of the bounding cysteine and phenylalanine, the CDR3 is 16 residues long. Only the CDR3 part of the read is kept: 48 bases, read in frame from the first base. The trim is 5 bases for V and 1 base for J, with a gap of 17 bases between the germline ends. Findings and caveats that apply to the study as a whole: In all four CD4+ subsets, TCRB CDR3 length was moderately but significantly shorter in type 1 diabetes patients. Because small numbers of individuals were included in the HLA sub-analyses, any influence of HLA type on TCRB rearrangement was left unresolved. Fewer insertions and more nucleotide deletions at VDJ recombination sites were observed in patients with type 1 diabetes, implying thymic rearrangement abnormalities. Because cDNA was sequenced instead of genomic DNA, activated cells with high expression could be over-represented, although the groups did not differ in activation or CD3 levels. Shorter templates might be favored by PCR, yet because patient and control samples were amplified and corrected together, any such skew would affect both groups equally. Naive, central memory and regulatory TCRB repertoires appeared to be more alike among patients than among healthy donors.

Each donor gave one peripheral blood draw, averaging roughly 120 mL, which was collected into heparinised tubes. A BD FACSAria II was used to sort naive, central memory, regulatory and stem cell-like memory CD4+ T cells with a panel that included CD45RO, CCR7, CD25, CD127, CD95 and CD27. All sorted populations exceeded 95% purity. Right away, PBMCs were isolated by Lymphoprep density gradient centrifugation and were stained directly, with no culture step. Samples were stained and sorted in pairs, with one healthy donor and one patient per experiment, so that batch effects were minimized. The High Capacity cDNA Reverse Transcription Kit was used to reverse transcribe all of the isolated RNA, meaning that expressed TCRB transcripts were what got sequenced. Naive, central memory and regulatory T cell samples underwent deep immunoSEQ sequencing, averaging around 4 million total reads per sample. Sorted cells were lysed in RLT buffer, and RNA was extracted using DNase-treated RNeasy Micro or Mini kits according to cell number. To prevent cross-contamination, each cell subset was processed individually, whereas patient and healthy donor samples were processed jointly. The immunoSEQ multiplex PCR was used to amplify TCRB sequences from cDNA, generating 87-bp fragments that spanned the CDR3 region. Sequencing of the amplicons was done on the Illumina HiSeq platform. From the authors' description of their analysis: PCR bias was computationally corrected using synthetic template baselines, reads within Hamming distance 2 were collapsed, and singletons that could not be merged were discarded. Reads were aligned against IMGT to assign V, D and J genes, CDR3 length and insertions or deletions at six rearrangement sites. Clonotype counts were normalized to sorted cell number within each subset before computing true diversity and Gini coefficients with the tcR R package. The overlap coefficient, calculated on TCRB nucleotide sequences, was used to measure repertoire sharing. Out-of-frame TCRB sequences from naive cells were analyzed to stand in for the pre-selection repertoire. The table comes from immuneACCESS by way of TCRdb, which keeps in-frame sequences with V and J called. Part of the clones is missing from these tables; in studies checked, under half for an unresolved V gene and the rest for unknown reasons. That table supplies the V and J calls and clone size; D and trimming were determined from the DNA. This sample holds hundreds of thousands of clones; about 30% were observed only once. Roughly 0.06% of the sample is in the top ten clones.

The specimen was naive CD4+ T cells from blood. In light of the paper, this sample's cell subset or site label describes: true naive CD4+ T cells. This clonotype was obtained from a man between 18 and 29 years old in good health. Recombination linked TRBV27 to TRBJ1-1, and perhaps TRBD1 as D gene, on 6 matching bases. CDR3 protein: CASSPYGQSKNTEAFF. The DNA sequence is TGTGCCAGCAGTCCGTATGGACAGTCGAAGAACACTGAAGCTTTCTTT.